A single sample gave rise to the 27 T cell receptor beta chains below, sequenced in a study of tumor-infiltrating lymphocytes in oesophageal squamous cell carcinoma. MiXCR, run by TCRdb on the PCR reads, gives a single entry per CDR3 protein. The data contain 15,000 to 20,000 distinct CDR3 sequences, about 51% of them singletons. Sequenced input: normal esophageal tissue next to the tumor. The source is a female donor with esophageal squamous cell carcinoma.

Sample share makes this clonotype medium-sized (0.01 to 0.1%). The V and J genes are TRBV7-3 and TRBJ2-2; D call uncertain. CDR1 and CDR2 (germline): SGHTA, FQGTGA. Trimming left V 5 bases short and J 3 bases short, with 7 bases between. The CDR3 covers 13 residues. The CDR3 sequence: CASSNTYTGELFF. CDR3 bases: TGTGCCAGCAGCAACACCTACACCGGGGAGCTGTTTTTT.

The chain carries TRBV7-8 and TRBJ2-7, with D possibly TRBD1 on 6 matching bases. Trimming pared 3 bases from V and 8 bases from J, leaving 11 bases between. This CDR3 has 12 amino acids. From germline, CDR1 is SGHVS and CDR2 FQNEAQ. The CDR3 loop is CASSLDSHKQYF. In DNA, the CDR3 is TGTGCCAGCAGCTTGGACAGTCACAAGCAGTACTTC.

There are a few counts of this clonotype. V is TRBV9 and J is TRBJ2-1, with TRBD2 matching over 7 bases. CDR1 SGDLS and CDR2 YYNGEE come from the germline V gene. V was pared by 4 bases and J by 9 bases, with 7 bases of the junction left unmatched. The CDR3 has 13 residues. The CDR3, as DNA: TGTGCCAGCAGCCCCGGGGGGTCGATTGAGCAGTTCTTC. It specifies CASSPGGSIEQFF.

In its sample, this clonotype is medium-sized. The chain recombines TRBV6-7 with TRBJ2-1; TRBD2 aligns across 8 bases. TRBV6-7 is reported as an ORF; its role is uncertain. The V gene end was trimmed by 1 base and the J gene end by 12 bases; junction bases not matched to a gene: 11. This CDR3 contains 15 residues. CDR3 sequence reads: CASSYFRAGLGAQFF. In DNA, the CDR3 is TGTGCCAGCAGTTACTTCCGGGCGGGACTAGGGGCGCAGTTCTTC.

The V call is TRBV7-8, the J call TRBJ2-4, with no clear D. This CDR3 spans 16 amino acids. Per the germline V gene, CDR1 is SGHVS and CDR2 is FQNEAQ. Trimming took 1 base from V and 1 from J, leaving 11 bases between them. The DNA of the CDR3 is TGTGCCAGCAGCTTAGATCGTTGGATGGCCAAAAACATTCAGTACTTC. It encodes CASSLDRWMAKNIQYF.

This clonotype has ten or more counts. V gene TRBV5-4 combines with J gene TRBJ1-2; no firm D call. In germline, CDR1 is SGHNT, CDR2 YYREEE (reference sequence). Trimming shortened V by 0 bases and J by 5 bases, and 11 bases separated the two germline ends. The CDR3 runs to 14 residues. The CDR3 DNA reads TGTGCCAGCAGCTTGGGCCAACAAGGGTATGGCTACACCTTC. Residues: CASSLGQQGYGYTF.

This clonotype has ten or more counts. This may be a read error: a much more frequent sequence differs by one nucleotide. The rearrangement joins TRBV7-7 to TRBJ2-7; TRBD2 agrees at 7 bases. The CDR3 has 16 residues. The germline V gene has CDR1 SSHAT and CDR2 FNYEAQ (reference sequence). The CDR3 sequence is CASSLSVLVGGDEQYF. In DNA, the CDR3 is TGTGCTAGCAGCTTATCGGTTCTAGTGGGAGGGGATGAGCAGTACTTC.

This clonotype appeared a few times. The J gene is TRBJ2-1, the V gene TRBV7-2, with D perhaps given as TRBD1 or TRBD2 (5 bases each). The DNA matches TRBJ2-5 better at its end, which makes the J call doubtful. The CDR3 totals 15 residues. Germline V lookup: CDR1 SGHTA, CDR2 FQGNSA. The CDR3 nucleotides are TGTGCCAGCAGCTCCGAGTTTGAGGGGACGGAGACCCAGTACTTC. Its translation: CASSSEFEGTETQYF.

The chain combines TRBV7-4 with TRBJ2-3; possibly TRBD1 for D (6 bases). The J call could be wrong; TRBJ1-2 is a better fit for the DNA end. The CDR3 is made up of 15 amino acids. Germline lookup yields CDR1 SGHVT and CDR2 SQSDAQ. The CDR3 bases are TGTGCCAGCAGCCCGGGGGGGGCGAGTGCTCATAACTACACCTTC. It yields the protein CASSPGGASAHNYTF.

By frequency in the sample, this clonotype is medium-sized (0.01 to 0.1%). This sequence joins TRBV7-2 and TRBJ2-3; no clear D gene. V was pared by 3 bases and J by 7 bases, with 14 bases between. This CDR3 has 14 amino acids. Per germline, CDR1 SGHTA and CDR2 FQGNSA. The CDR3 here is CASSFGGADHTQYF. The DNA for the CDR3 is TGTGCCAGCAGCTTCGGCGGAGCCGACCATACGCAGTATTTT.

The CDR3 protein is CASSYSNRGEQFF. CDR3 DNA sequence: TGTGCCAGCAGTTACTCGAACCGGGGTGAGCAGTTCTTC. The rearrangement uses TRBV6-6 and TRBJ2-1; maybe TRBD2 (5 bases). The CDR3 is made up of 13 amino acids. Trimming took off 0 bases at V and 9 bases at J, with 9 bases between the two ends. Germline values: CDR1 MNHNY, CDR2 SVGAGI (reference sequence).

The chain is built from TRBV10-3 and TRBJ2-5, with a tentative D call TRBD1 (6 bases). CDR3 length: 11 residues. Germline V gives CDR1 ENHRY, CDR2 SYGVKD. The ends were cut back, 4 bases at V and 11 bases at J, with 11 bases in the middle. The CDR3 DNA reads TGTGCCATCAGTGCGGCAGGGGAGCAGTACTTC. It encodes CAISAAGEQYF.

Remarks on this clonotype: Since the CDR3 does not end with the conserved phenylalanine or tryptophan, this likely comes from a read error. The DNA is left out, because the CDR3 cannot be placed on it with certainty; the CDR3 is given as TCRdb lists it. V usage is TRBV7-4 and J usage is TRBJ2-3; the table's D call of TRBD2 was not tested on the DNA. CDR1 is SGHVT and CDR2 is SQSDAQ in the germline V gene. The CDR3 sequence runs 14 residues, both termini included. CDR3 loop: CASSLASYEQFFGP.

This clonotype has ten or more counts. The gene calls are TRBV6-1 and TRBJ2-6; possibly TRBD1 or TRBD2 for D (6 bases each). Trimming removed 7 bases at V and 1 base at J, with 17 bases between. CDR1 is MNHNS and CDR2 is SASEGT in the germline V gene. The length of the CDR3 is 17 residues. The CDR3 region is CASIYSRGQSGANVLTF. DNA of the CDR3: TGTGCCAGCATTTATTCTCGGGGGCAGTCTGGGGCCAACGTCCTGACTTTC.

The count of this clonotype is one. V gene TRBV7-8 combines with J gene TRBJ2-5; D is possibly TRBD1 (5 bases). The DNA matches TRBJ1-2 better at its end, which makes the J call doubtful. The CDR3 spans 13 residues. Per the germline V gene, CDR1 is SGHVS and CDR2 is FQNEAQ. The CDR3 coding sequence is TGTGCCAGCAGCCAGGGACGGTTCTATGGCTACACCTTC. Translated: CASSQGRFYGYTF.

This clonotype was recorded many times. At one end, the junction sequence differs from germline, possibly due to a read error. This chain joins TRBV28 and TRBJ2-5; a weak D match, TRBD1 (6 bases). CDR3 size: 12 residues. CDR1 MDHEN and CDR2 SYDVKM come from the germline V gene. The CDR3 nucleotides read TGTGCCAGCAGTCTCGGGACACCGGGCAGTGACTTC. This gives the protein CASSLGTPGSDF.

This clonotype appeared many times. A single base separates this from a much larger clone, so it may be a read error. The chain employs TRBV6-1 and TRBJ2-7; 9 nucleotides match TRBD2. The J segment lost 7 bases and the V segment lost 7 bases, leaving 5 bases of the junction unmatched. Germline CDR1 reads MNHNS; CDR2 reads SASEGT. The CDR3 extends over 12 amino acids. The CDR3 sequence is CASTSGTHEQYF. The CDR3 DNA follows: TGTGCCAGCACTAGCGGGACCCATGAGCAGTACTTC.

The chain recombines TRBV15 with TRBJ2-5; TRBD1 might be the D (6 bases). With the DNA end fitting TRBJ2-1 better, the J assignment may be wrong. Germline V gives CDR1 LNHNV, CDR2 YYDKDF (reference sequence). The CDR3 contains 13 residues. This CDR3 reads CATRGQLLGEQFF. In nucleotides, the CDR3 is TGTGCCACCAGGGGACAACTCCTAGGTGAGCAGTTCTTC.

This clonotype was seen once. A junction end diverges from the germline sequence, so it may reflect a read error. This chain connects TRBV9 to TRBJ1-6; possibly TRBD1 for D (5 bases). The CDR3 spans 16 residues. CDR1 is SGDLS, CDR2 YYNGEE, per germline. CDR3 region: CASSPHSVGTSYEQYF. The DNA of the CDR3 is TGTGCCAGCAGCCCCCACTCCGTGGGGACCTCCTACGAGCAGTACTTT.

Regarding this clonotype: The CDR3 does not close with the conserved phenylalanine or tryptophan, likely indicating a read error. The DNA is omitted, as the CDR3 cannot be located on it reliably, and the CDR3 follows TCRdb's listing. The chain has TRBV12-3 or TRBV12-4 and TRBJ2-5; no check of the table's D call, TRBD1, against the DNA was made. With termini counted, the CDR3 has 16 amino acids. Here the CDR3 reads CASSLNRQGDGYTFGS.

This clonotype was picked up a small number of times. The V call is TRBV5-1, the J call TRBJ2-5; tentative D call: TRBD2 (6 bases). CDR3 length: 15 amino acids. Between the trimmed V and J ends, which lost 5 bases and 0 bases, there was a span of 14 bases. Germline assignment: CDR1 SGHRS and CDR2 YFSETQ. In DNA form, the CDR3 reads TGCGCCAGCAGTCAAGGAGGGTCCTACCAAGAGACCCAGTACTTC. Encoded protein: CASSQGGSYQETQYF.

This clonotype has a handful of counts. This chain joins TRBV4-1 and TRBJ2-5, with TRBD2 identical over 10 bases. Looked up from germline, CDR1 is MGHRA and CDR2 is YSYEKL. The CDR3 runs to 15 residues. Unmatched junction bases numbered 11, after V lost 2 bases and J lost 11 bases. CDR3 coding DNA: TGCGCCAGCAGCCAATCCACCGGGACTAGCGATGAGCAGTACTTC. Encoded protein: CASSQSTGTSDEQYF.

This clonotype was found many times. The V gene is TRBV6-1, the J gene TRBJ2-2; TRBD2 matches at 10 bases. The ends lost 5 bases at V and 5 bases at J; junction bases unmatched: 5. The CDR3 contains 15 residues. The germline V gene has CDR1 MNHNS and CDR2 SASEGT. CDR3: CASSRSGGSTGELFF. CDR3 in DNA: TGTGCCAGCAGTCGTAGCGGGGGGTCAACCGGGGAGCTGTTTTTT.

The chain has TRBV6-1 and TRBJ2-1; 9 nucleotides match TRBD1. CDR1 is MNHNS and CDR2 is SASEGT in the germline V gene. J was trimmed by 4 bases and V by 4 bases; bases with no gene match: 11. The CDR3 is made up of 17 amino acids. This chain's CDR3 is CASSGRQGDRGYNEQFF. CDR3 bases: TGTGCCAGCAGTGGCCGACAGGGGGATCGAGGATACAATGAGCAGTTCTTC.

The chain couples TRBV7-2 to TRBJ2-2; possible D gene TRBD2, 6 bases. The length of the CDR3 is 14 residues. V was trimmed by 5 bases and J by 7 bases, leaving 14 bases between them. The germline CDR1 and CDR2 sequences are SGHTA and FQGNSA. CDR3 region: CASSHGGSGGELFF. The CDR3 coding sequence is TGTGCCAGCAGCCATGGGGGGAGCGGCGGGGAGCTGTTTTTT. The full variable domain, its missing parts supplied by reference TRBV7-2 and TRBJ2-2, is GAGVSQSPSNKVTEKGKDVELRCDPISGHTALYWYRQSLGQGLEFLIYFQGNSAPDKSGLPSDRFSAERTGGSVSTLTIQRTQQEDSAVYLCASSHGGSGGELFFGEGSRLTVL.

This clonotype was seen at least ten times. This chain connects TRBV6-1 to TRBJ1-1; tentative D call: TRBD1 (6 bases). The CDR3 is 15 amino acids. In germline, CDR1 is MNHNS, CDR2 SASEGT. The V end lost 4 bases, the J end lost 2 bases, and 14 bases lay between the germline ends. DNA for the CDR3: TGTGCCAGCAGTGCATCCGGGACATACAACACTGAAGCTTTCTTT. It is translated as CASSASGTYNTEAFF.

This clonotype was counted between two and nine times. The rearrangement links TRBV7-8 to TRBJ2-1, with 8 bases identical to TRBD1. V lost 9 bases to trimming and J lost 2 bases; unmatched junction nucleotides: 9. The CDR3 is 15 residues long. Germline-derived CDR1 and CDR2 are SGHVS and FQNEAQ. The CDR3 coding sequence is TGTGCCAGTCATGAATCAGGGGGCGCCTACAATGAGCAGTTCTTC. Amino acid sequence: CASHESGGAYNEQFF.